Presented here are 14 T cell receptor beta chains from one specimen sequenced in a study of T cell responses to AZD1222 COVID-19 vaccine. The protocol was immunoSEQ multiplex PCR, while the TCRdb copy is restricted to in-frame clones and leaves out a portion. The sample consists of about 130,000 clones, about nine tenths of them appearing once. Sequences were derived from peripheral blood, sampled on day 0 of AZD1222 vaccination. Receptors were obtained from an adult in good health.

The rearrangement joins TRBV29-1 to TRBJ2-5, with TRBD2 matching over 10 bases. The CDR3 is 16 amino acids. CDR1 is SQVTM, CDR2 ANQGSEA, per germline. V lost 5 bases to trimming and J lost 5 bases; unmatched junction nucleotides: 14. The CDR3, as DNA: TGCAGCGTTTATTTAGGGGCTAGCGGGGGCTGGGAGACCCAGTACTTC. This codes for CSVYLGASGGWETQYF.

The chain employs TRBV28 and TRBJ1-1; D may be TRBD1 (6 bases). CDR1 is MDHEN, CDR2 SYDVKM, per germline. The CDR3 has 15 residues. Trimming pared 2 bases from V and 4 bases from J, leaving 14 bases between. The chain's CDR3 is CASSLGTGGSTEAFF. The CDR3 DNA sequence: TGTGCCAGCAGTTTAGGTACGGGGGGCTCCACTGAAGCTTTCTTT.

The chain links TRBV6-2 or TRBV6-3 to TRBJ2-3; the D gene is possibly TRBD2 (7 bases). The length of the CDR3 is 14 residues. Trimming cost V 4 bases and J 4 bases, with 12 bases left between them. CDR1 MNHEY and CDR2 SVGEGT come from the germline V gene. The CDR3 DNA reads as TGTGCCAGCAGTTCCGGGGGGCCCGCAGATACGCAGTATTTT. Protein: CASSSGGPADTQYF.

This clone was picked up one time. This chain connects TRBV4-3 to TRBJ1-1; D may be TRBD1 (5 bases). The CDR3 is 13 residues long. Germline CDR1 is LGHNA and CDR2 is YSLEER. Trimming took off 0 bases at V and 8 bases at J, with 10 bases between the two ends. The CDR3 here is CASSQDRGREAFF. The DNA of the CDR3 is TGCGCCAGCAGCCAAGATAGGGGTCGGGAAGCTTTCTTT.

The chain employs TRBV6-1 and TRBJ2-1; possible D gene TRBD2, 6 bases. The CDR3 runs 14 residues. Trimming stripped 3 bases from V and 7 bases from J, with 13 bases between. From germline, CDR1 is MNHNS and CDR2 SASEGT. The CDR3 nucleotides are TGTGCCAGCAGTGACGTGGGACTTGTTAATGAGCAGTTCTTC. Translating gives CASSDVGLVNEQFF.

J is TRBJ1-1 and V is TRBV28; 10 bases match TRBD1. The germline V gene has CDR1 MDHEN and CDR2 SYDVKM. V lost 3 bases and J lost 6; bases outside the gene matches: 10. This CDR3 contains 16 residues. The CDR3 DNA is TGTGCCAGCAGTTTCCCTCCCGGGACAGGGGCCCCTGAAGCTTTCTTT. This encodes CASSFPPGTGAPEAFF. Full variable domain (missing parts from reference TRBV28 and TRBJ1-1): DVKVTQSSRYLVKRTGEKVFLECVQDMDHENMFWYRQDPGLGLRLIYFSYDVKMKEKGDIPEGYSVSREKKERFSLILESASTNQTSMYLCASSFPPGTGAPEAFFGQGTRLTVV.

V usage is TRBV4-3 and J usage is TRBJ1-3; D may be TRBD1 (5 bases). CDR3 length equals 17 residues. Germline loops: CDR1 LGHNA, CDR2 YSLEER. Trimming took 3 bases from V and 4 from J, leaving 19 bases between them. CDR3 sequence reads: CASSHLAGGAAGNTIYF. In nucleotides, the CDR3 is TGCGCCAGCAGCCACTTGGCCGGAGGGGCGGCCGGAAACACCATATATTTT.

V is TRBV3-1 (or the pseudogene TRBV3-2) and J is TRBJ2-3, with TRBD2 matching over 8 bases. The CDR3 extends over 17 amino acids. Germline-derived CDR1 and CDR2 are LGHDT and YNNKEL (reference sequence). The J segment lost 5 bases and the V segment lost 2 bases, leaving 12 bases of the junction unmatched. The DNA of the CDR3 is TGTGCCAGCAGCCAAATGCCTTCCGGACTAGCACAAGATACGCAGTATTTT. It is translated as CASSQMPSGLAQDTQYF.

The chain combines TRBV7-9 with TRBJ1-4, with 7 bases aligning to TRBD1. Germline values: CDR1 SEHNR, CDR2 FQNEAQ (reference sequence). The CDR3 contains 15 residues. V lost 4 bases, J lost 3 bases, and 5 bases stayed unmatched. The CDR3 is CASSSTTGSNEKLFF. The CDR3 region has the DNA TGTGCCAGCAGCTCGACGACAGGGTCTAATGAAAAACTGTTTTTT.

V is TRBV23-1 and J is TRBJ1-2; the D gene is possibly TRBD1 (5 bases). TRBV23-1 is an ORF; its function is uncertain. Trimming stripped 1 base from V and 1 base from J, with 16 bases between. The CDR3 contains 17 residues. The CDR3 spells CASSQLSPPGLNYGYTF. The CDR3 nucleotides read TGCGCCAGCAGTCAATTGTCGCCCCCGGGGCTTAACTATGGCTACACCTTC.

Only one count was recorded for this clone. The DNA for the CDR3 is TGTGCCAGCAGCTTCCTGGATATAGGCGGAGGGGGCTACACCTTC. This encodes CASSFLDIGGGGYTF. The chain recombines TRBV7-2 with TRBJ1-2; D is unresolved. Germline assignment: CDR1 SGHTA and CDR2 FQGNSA. V lost 3 bases and J 8 bases, leaving 19 bases between the germline ends. The CDR3 spans 15 residues.

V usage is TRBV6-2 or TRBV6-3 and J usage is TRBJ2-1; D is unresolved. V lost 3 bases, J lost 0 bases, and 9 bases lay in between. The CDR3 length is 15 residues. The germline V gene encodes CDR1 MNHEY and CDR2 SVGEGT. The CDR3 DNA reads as TGTGCCAGCAGTTATGGGCTACTCTCCTACAATGAGCAGTTCTTC. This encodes CASSYGLLSYNEQFF.

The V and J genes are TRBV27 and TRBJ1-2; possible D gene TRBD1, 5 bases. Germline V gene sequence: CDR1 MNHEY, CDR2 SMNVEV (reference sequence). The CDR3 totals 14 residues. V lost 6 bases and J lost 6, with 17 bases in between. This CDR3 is CASSEGRVFNGYTF. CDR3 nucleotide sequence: TGTGCCAGCAGCGAGGGCAGGGTGTTCAATGGCTACACCTTC.

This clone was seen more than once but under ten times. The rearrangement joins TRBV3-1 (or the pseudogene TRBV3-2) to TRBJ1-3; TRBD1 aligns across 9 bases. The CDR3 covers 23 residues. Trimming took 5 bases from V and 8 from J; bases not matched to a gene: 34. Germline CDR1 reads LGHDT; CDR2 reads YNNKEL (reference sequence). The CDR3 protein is CASSSSRDRAPLVRWGLLDTIYF. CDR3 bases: TGTGCCAGCAGCAGTAGCCGGGACAGGGCTCCTCTCGTGCGCTGGGGGCTTTTGGACACCATATATTTT.